This entry describes one T cell receptor (beta chain). The antigen is undetermined. This CDR3 is built from 13 residues. The V and J ends lost 0 bases and 3 bases respectively, with 4 bases between them. Germline V gene sequence: CDR1 SGHDN, CDR2 FVKESK. Deep was the level used in running the assay. It was across several immunoSEQ plates that each subset's genomic DNA was evenly split. The table came from immunoSEQ multiplex PCR; TCRdb's copy has only in-frame clones and leaves some out. The table lists some 980,000 clones, 70% to 85% of them singletons. This sample stems from a study of shared clonotypes between healthy human individuals. The study's findings and limits: Researchers sampled only blood; tissue repertoires likely differ. In a handful of donors, around 5% of naive CD4 clonotypes appeared in common.

This chain joins TRBV14 and TRBJ2-3; D not certain. The sequenced sample consisted of memory CD4+ T cells sorted from blood. Subset indicated: CD45RA-negative fraction. The clonotype comes from a man between 18 and 29 years old in good health. The CDR3 sequence is CASSQDWTDTQYF. CDR3 DNA: TGTGCCAGCAGCCAAGATTGGACAGATACGCAGTATTTT.